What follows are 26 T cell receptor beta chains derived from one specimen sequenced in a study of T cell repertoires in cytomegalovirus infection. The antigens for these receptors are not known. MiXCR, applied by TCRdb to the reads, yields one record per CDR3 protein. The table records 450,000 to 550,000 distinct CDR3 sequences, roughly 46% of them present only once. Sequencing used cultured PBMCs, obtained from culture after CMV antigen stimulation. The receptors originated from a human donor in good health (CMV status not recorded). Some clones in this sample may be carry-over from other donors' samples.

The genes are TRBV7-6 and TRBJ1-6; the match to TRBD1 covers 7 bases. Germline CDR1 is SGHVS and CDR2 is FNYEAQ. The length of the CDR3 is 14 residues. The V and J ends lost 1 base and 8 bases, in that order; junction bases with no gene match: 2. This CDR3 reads CASSLGGGDSPLHF. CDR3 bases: TGTGCCAGCAGCTTAGGAGGGGGCGATTCACCCCTCCACTTT. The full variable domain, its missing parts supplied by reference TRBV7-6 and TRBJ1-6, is GAGVSQSPRYKVTKRGQDVALRCDPISGHVSLYWYRQALGQGPEFLTYFNYEAQQDKSGLPNDRFSAERPEGSISTLTIQRTEQRDSAMYRCASSLGGGDSPLHFGNGTRLTVT.

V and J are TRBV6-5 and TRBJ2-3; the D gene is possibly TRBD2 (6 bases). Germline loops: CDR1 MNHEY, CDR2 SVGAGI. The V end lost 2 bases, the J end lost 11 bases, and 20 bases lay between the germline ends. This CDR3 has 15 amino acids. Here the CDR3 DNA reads TGTGCCAGCAGTTACGCGGGGACGGCCGGGGTAATGCAGTATTTT. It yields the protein CASSYAGTAGVMQYF.

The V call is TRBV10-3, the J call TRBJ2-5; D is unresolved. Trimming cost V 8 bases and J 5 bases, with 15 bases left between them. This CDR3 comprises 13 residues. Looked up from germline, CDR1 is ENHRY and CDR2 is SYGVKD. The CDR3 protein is CAIGVGKGETQYF. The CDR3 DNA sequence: TGTGCCATCGGGGTAGGGAAGGGCGAGACCCAGTACTTC.

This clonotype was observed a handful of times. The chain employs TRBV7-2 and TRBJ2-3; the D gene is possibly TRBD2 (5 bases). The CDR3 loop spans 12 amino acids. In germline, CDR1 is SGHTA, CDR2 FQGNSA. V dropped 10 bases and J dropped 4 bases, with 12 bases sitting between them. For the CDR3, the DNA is TGTGCCATAGGCGGGTCGGCAGATACGCAGTATTTT. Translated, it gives CAIGGSADTQYF.

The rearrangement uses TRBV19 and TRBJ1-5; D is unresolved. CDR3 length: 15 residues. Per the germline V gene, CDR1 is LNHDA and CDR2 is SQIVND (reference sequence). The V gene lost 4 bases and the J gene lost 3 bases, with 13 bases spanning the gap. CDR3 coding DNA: TGTGCCAGTAGTACCGCCTATAACTACAATCAGCCCCAGCATTTT. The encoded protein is CASSTAYNYNQPQHF.

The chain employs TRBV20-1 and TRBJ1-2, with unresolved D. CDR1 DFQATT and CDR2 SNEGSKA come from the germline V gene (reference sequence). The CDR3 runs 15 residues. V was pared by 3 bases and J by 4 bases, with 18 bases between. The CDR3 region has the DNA TGCAGTGCTAGTCCCCTAGGCGGGCAATTCTATGGCTACACCTTC. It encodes CSASPLGGQFYGYTF.

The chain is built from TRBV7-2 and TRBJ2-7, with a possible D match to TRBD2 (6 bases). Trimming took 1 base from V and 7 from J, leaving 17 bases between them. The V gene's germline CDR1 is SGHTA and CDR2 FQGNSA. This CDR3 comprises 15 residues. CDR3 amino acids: CASSLVRTGAGEQYF. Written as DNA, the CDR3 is TGTGCCAGCAGCTTAGTTCGGACGGGAGCGGGTGAGCAGTACTTC.

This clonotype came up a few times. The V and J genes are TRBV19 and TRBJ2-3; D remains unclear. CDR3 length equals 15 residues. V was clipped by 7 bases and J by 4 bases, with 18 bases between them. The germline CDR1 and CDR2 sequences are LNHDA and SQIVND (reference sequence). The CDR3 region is CASTTRGNSPDTQYF. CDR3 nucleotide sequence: TGTGCCAGTACCACCCGCGGCAATTCACCAGATACGCAGTATTTT.

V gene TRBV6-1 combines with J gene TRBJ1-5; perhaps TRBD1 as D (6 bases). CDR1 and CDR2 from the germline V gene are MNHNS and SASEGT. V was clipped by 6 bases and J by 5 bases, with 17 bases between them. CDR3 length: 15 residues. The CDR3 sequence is CASRVIRTADQPQHF. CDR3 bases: TGTGCCAGCAGGGTGATCAGGACAGCAGATCAGCCCCAGCATTTT.

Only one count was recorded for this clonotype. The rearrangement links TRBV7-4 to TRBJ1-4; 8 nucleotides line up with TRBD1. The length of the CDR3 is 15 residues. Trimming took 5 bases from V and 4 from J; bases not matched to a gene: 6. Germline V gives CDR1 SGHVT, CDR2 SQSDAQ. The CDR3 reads CASSRGDRFNEKLFF. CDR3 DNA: TGTGCCAGCAGCCGAGGGGACAGGTTTAATGAAAAACTGTTTTTT.

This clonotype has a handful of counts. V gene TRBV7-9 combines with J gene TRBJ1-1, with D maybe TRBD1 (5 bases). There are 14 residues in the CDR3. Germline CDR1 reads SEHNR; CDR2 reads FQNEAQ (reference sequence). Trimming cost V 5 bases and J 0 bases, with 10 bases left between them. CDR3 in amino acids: CASSVGGLNTEAFF. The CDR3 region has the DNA TGTGCCAGCAGCGTGGGGGGGTTGAACACTGAAGCTTTCTTT. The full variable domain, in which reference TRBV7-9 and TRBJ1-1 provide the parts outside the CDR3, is DTGVSQNPRHKITKRGQNVTFRCDPISEHNRLYWYRQTLGQGPEFLTYFQNEAQLEKSRLLSDRFSAERPKGSFSTLEIQRTEQGDSAMYLCASSVGGLNTEAFFGQGTRLTVV.

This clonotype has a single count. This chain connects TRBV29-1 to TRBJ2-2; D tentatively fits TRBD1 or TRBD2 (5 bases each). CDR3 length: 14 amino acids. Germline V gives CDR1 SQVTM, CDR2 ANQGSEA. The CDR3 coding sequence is TGCGGTGTTGTCGGGGCTTACGACACCGGGGAGCTGTTTTTT. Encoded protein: CGVVGAYDTGELFF.

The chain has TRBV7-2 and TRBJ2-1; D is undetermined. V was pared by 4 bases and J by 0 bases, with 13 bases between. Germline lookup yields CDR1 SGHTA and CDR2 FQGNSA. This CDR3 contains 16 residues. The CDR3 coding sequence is TGTGCCAGCAGCTCCCCAGGCGGTAGCTCCTACAATGAGCAGTTCTTC. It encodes CASSSPGGSSYNEQFF.

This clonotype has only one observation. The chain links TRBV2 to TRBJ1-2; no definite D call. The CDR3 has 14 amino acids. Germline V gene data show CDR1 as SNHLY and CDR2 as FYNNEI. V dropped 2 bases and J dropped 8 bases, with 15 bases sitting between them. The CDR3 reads CASSELSVLYGYTF. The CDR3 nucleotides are TGTGCCAGCAGTGAACTATCCGTATTGTACGGCTACACCTTC.

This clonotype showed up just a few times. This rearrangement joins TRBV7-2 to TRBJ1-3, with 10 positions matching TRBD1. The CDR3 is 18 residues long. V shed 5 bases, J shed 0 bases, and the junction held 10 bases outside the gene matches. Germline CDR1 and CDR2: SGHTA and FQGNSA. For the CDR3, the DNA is TGTGCCAGCAGCCCCCGGGACAGGGGCCATATCTCTGGAAACACCATATATTTT. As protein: CASSPRDRGHISGNTIYF.

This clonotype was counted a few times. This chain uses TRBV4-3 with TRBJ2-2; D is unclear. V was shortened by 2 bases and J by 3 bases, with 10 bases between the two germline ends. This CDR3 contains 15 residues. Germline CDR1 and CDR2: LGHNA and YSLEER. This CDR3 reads CASSQFLGDTGELFF. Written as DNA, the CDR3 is TGCGCCAGCAGCCAATTCCTAGGCGACACCGGGGAGCTGTTTTTT.

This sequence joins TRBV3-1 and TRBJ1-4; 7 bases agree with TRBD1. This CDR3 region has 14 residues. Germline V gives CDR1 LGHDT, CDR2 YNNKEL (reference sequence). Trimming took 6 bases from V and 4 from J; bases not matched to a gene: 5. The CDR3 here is CASRPWDSNEKLFF. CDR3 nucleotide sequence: TGTGCCAGCAGACCATGGGACAGTAATGAAAAACTGTTTTTT.

CDR3 nucleotide sequence: TGTGCCAGCACCCCACGCGGGGGACAGGGCGCCTACAATGAGCAGTTCTTC. Protein product: CASTPRGGQGAYNEQFF. The V call is TRBV7-2, the J call TRBJ2-1; the match to TRBD1 covers 9 bases. The CDR3 is made up of 17 amino acids. Germline CDR1 reads SGHTA; CDR2 reads FQGNSA. With 7 bases clipped from V and 2 bases from J, the junction kept 12 bases outside the gene matches.

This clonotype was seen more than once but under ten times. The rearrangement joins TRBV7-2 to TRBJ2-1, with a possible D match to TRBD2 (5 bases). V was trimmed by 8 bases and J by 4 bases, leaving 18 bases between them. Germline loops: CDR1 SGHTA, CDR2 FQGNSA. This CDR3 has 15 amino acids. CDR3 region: CASRSSQGGYNEQFF. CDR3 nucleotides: TGTGCCAGCCGATCCTCCCAAGGAGGTTACAATGAGCAGTTCTTC. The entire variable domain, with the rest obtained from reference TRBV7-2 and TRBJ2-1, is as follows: GAGVSQSPSNKVTEKGKDVELRCDPISGHTALYWYRQSLGQGLEFLIYFQGNSAPDKSGLPSDRFSAERTGGSVSTLTIQRTQQEDSAVYLCASRSSQGGYNEQFFGPGTRLTVL.

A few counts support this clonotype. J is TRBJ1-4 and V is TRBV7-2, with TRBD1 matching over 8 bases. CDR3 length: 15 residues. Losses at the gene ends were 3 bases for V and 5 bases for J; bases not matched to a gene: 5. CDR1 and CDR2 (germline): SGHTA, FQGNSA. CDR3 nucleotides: TGTGCCAGCAGCTTCGACAGGGGAGGAAATGAAAAACTGTTTTTT. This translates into CASSFDRGGNEKLFF.

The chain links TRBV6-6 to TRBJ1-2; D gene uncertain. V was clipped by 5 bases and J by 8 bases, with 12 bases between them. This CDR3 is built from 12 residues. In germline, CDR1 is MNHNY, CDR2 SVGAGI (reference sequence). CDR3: CASSEEVWGYTF. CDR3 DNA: TGTGCCAGCAGTGAGGAGGTCTGGGGCTACACCTTC.

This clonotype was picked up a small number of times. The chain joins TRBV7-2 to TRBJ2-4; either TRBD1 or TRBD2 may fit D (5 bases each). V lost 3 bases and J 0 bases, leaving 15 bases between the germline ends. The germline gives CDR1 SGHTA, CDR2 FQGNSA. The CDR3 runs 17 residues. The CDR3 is CASSFLGVMKAKNIQYF. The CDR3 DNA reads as TGTGCCAGCAGCTTCTTGGGGGTTATGAAAGCCAAAAACATTCAGTACTTC.

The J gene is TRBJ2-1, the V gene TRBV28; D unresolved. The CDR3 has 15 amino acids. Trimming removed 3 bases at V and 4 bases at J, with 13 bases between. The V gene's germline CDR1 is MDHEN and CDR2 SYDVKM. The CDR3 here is CASSLGGTIYNEQFF. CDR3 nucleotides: TGTGCCAGCAGTTTGGGCGGAACCATATACAATGAGCAGTTCTTC.

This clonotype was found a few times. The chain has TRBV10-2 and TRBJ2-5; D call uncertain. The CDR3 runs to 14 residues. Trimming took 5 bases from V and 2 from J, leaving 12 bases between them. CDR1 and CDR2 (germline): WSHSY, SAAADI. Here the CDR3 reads CASSFAEAQETQYF. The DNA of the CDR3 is TGCGCCAGCAGTTTCGCCGAGGCGCAAGAGACCCAGTACTTC.

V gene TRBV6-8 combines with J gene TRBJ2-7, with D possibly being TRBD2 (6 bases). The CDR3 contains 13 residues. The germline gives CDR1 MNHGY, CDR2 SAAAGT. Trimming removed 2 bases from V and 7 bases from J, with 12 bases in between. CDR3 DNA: TGTGCCAGCAGTTACACCCTACGGGGGGAGCAGTACTTC. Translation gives CASSYTLRGEQYF.

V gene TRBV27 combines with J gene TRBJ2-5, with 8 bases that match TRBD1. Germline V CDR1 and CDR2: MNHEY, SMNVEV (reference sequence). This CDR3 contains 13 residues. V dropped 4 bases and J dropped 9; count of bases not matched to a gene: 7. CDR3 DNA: TGTGCCAGCAGTTCCTTTAACAGGGGGGCCCAGTACTTC. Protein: CASSSFNRGAQYF.